These 26 T cell receptor beta chains came from one sample sequenced in a study of blood T cell repertoires in COVID-19. Assay used: immunoSEQ multiplex PCR; TCRdb lists only in-frame clones, some missing. The repertoire holds a few hundred thousand clones, with 65% to 90% as singletons. Sequences were obtained from peripheral blood. These receptors all stem from a woman aged 40 to 50 who had recovered from COVID-19.

The rearrangement links TRBV6-1 to TRBJ2-7, with a tentative D call TRBD2 (6 bases). This CDR3 is built from 15 residues. The germline gives CDR1 MNHNS, CDR2 SASEGT. The V end was cut by 3 bases, the J end by 3 bases, with 15 bases between. Here the CDR3 reads CASSDLSGTNYEQYF. DNA of the CDR3: TGTGCCAGCAGTGACCTTAGCGGAACAAACTACGAGCAGTACTTC.

The chain recombines TRBV18 with TRBJ1-1, with 8 positions matching TRBD1. V was clipped by 1 base and J by 2 bases; unmatched bases: 3. CDR3 size: 15 residues. The germline V gene has CDR1 KGHSH and CDR2 LQKENI. The CDR3 coding sequence is TGTGCCAGCTCACCACGACAGGGGCGAAACACTGAAGCTTTCTTT. Translation: CASSPRQGRNTEAFF.

This chain uses TRBV29-1 with TRBJ1-2, with TRBD1 matching 7 bases. V was clipped by 4 bases and J by 1 base; unmatched bases: 6. The length of the CDR3 is 14 residues. Germline V gene lookup returns CDR1 SQVTM and CDR2 ANQGSEA. CDR3 nucleotide sequence: TGCAGCGTTGGGGAGCAGGGGGGTAACTATGGCTACACCTTC. Its protein product is CSVGEQGGNYGYTF.

The chain uses TRBV2 and TRBJ2-3, with D possibly matching TRBD2 (6 bases). Germline CDR1 reads SNHLY; CDR2 reads FYNNEI. This CDR3 has 15 amino acids. Trimming pared 6 bases from V and 2 bases from J, leaving 15 bases between. Here the CDR3 reads CASSLRRDSTDTQYF. In DNA, the CDR3 is TGTGCCAGCAGCTTACGGCGGGACTCCACAGATACGCAGTATTTT.

This clone was seen only a few times. This sequence joins TRBV29-1 and TRBJ2-7; possibly TRBD1 for D (5 bases). The CDR3 totals 14 residues. Germline V gene lookup returns CDR1 SQVTM and CDR2 ANQGSEA. Trimming shortened V by 7 bases and J by 7 bases, and 23 bases separated the two germline ends. The CDR3 region is CSARGGQGMREQYF. CDR3 nucleotide sequence: TGCAGCGCACGCGGCGGCCAGGGTATGAGGGAGCAGTACTTC.

This chain connects TRBV5-4 to TRBJ2-2, with D possibly matching TRBD2 (6 bases). The CDR3 totals 15 residues. V was pared by 9 bases and J by 4 bases, with 19 bases between. CDR1 and CDR2 from the germline V gene are SGHNT and YYREEE (reference sequence). CDR3 nucleotide sequence: TGTGCCACCTCATCGGCGGGACGGACCACCGGGGAGCTGTTTTTT. Protein: CATSSAGRTTGELFF.

This clone showed up just a few times. V and J are TRBV7-8 and TRBJ2-1; D may be TRBD2 (7 bases). V shed 5 bases and J shed 4 bases, with 21 bases lying between them. Germline CDR1 reads SGHVS; CDR2 reads FQNEAQ. The length of the CDR3 is 17 residues. CDR3 sequence (DNA): TGTGCCAGCAGCCCACGACCGGGGGCGGGGGATTACAATGAGCAGTTCTTC. Translated, it gives CASSPRPGAGDYNEQFF.

The gene calls are TRBV6-6 and TRBJ1-1, with a weak D call TRBD1 (6 bases). The CDR3 sequence is 12 residues long. V was trimmed by 8 bases and J by 4 bases, leaving 11 bases between them. Germline values: CDR1 MNHNY, CDR2 SVGAGI (reference sequence). The CDR3 loop is CASCPGATEAFF. CDR3 nucleotides: TGTGCCAGCTGTCCAGGGGCCACTGAAGCTTTCTTT.

The chain joins TRBV5-1 to TRBJ2-3; TRBD1 might be the D (5 bases). Deletions cut 5 bases from V and 0 bases from J, with 19 bases between. The germline CDR1 and CDR2 sequences are SGHRS and YFSETQ. The CDR3 contains 17 residues. The chain's CDR3 is CASRTSPTATSTDTQYF. The CDR3 DNA reads TGCGCCAGCAGGACCAGCCCGACAGCCACTAGCACAGATACGCAGTATTTT.

The V gene is TRBV7-2, the J gene TRBJ1-6; D gene unclear. CDR1 SGHTA and CDR2 FQGNSA come from the germline V gene. This CDR3 comprises 13 residues. Between the trimmed V and J ends, which lost 3 bases and 8 bases, there was a span of 8 bases. The CDR3 is CASSFMADSPLHF. CDR3 in DNA: TGTGCCAGCAGCTTTATGGCAGATTCACCCCTCCACTTT.

The chain is built from TRBV11-3 and TRBJ2-6; TRBD1 agrees at 7 bases. The V gene end was trimmed by 3 bases and the J gene end by 0 bases; junction bases not matched to a gene: 14. The germline gives CDR1 SGHNT, CDR2 YENEEA. This CDR3 has 20 residues. The CDR3 protein is CASSFSRTGSFLSGANVLTF. The CDR3 region has the DNA TGTGCCAGCAGCTTTTCTCGGACAGGTTCATTTCTCTCTGGGGCCAACGTCCTGACTTTC. Based on the CDR3 plus reference TRBV11-3 and TRBJ2-6, the full variable domain is EAGVVQSPRYKIIEKKQPVAFWCNPISGHNTLYWYLQNLGQGPELLIRYENEEAVDDSQLPKDRFSAERLKGVDSTLKIQPAELGDSAVYLCASSFSRTGSFLSGANVLTFGAGSRLTVL.

This chain joins TRBV6-2 or TRBV6-3 and TRBJ2-2, with TRBD2 identical over 9 bases. The CDR3 is 16 amino acids. V was clipped by 2 bases and J by 4 bases; unmatched bases: 5. CDR1 is MNHEY, CDR2 SVGEGT, per germline. The CDR3 here is CASSYNAGGLTGELFF. The CDR3 DNA reads TGTGCCAGCAGTTACAACGCGGGGGGGCTCACCGGGGAGCTGTTTTTT.

The gene calls are TRBV6-1 and TRBJ2-4; perhaps TRBD2 as D (6 bases). The CDR3 covers 12 residues. Per germline, CDR1 MNHNS and CDR2 SASEGT. Deletions cut 7 bases from V and 9 bases from J, with 13 bases between. The CDR3 spells CASTGGVSIQYF. CDR3 DNA: TGTGCCAGCACAGGAGGGGTGAGCATTCAGTACTTC.

The V gene is TRBV2, the J gene TRBJ2-2; TRBD1 agrees at 10 bases. Germline trimming cut 4 bases from V and 2 bases from J; bases unmatched to any gene: 1. CDR3 length: 15 residues. Germline CDR1 SNHLY, CDR2 FYNNEI. The CDR3 bases are TGTGCCAGCAGTGGACAGGGGGCTAACACCGGGGAGCTGTTTTTT. This codes for CASSGQGANTGELFF.

V usage is TRBV4-3 and J usage is TRBJ1-3; a possible D gene is TRBD1 (5 bases). Germline CDR1 LGHNA, CDR2 YSLEER. CDR3 length: 15 amino acids. V lost 0 bases and J 4 bases, leaving 10 bases between the germline ends. The CDR3 DNA follows: TGCGCCAGCAGCCAAGATCAGACAGTAGGAAACACCATATATTTT. It is translated as CASSQDQTVGNTIYF.

V gene TRBV6-1 combines with J gene TRBJ1-5; weak D call: TRBD1 (6 bases). CDR3 length: 14 amino acids. CDR1 MNHNS and CDR2 SASEGT come from the germline V gene. V dropped 3 bases and J dropped 10 bases, with 16 bases sitting between them. The CDR3 nucleotides read TGTGCCAGCAGTGATTATGGCCCAGGGGCCCCCCAGCATTTT. Translated, it gives CASSDYGPGAPQHF.

CDR3 in DNA: TGTGCCACCGTTGGACAGGTGTACACTGAAGCTTTCTTT. Encoded protein: CATVGQVYTEAFF. The V call is TRBV10-3, the J call TRBJ1-1, with 7 bases aligning to TRBD1. CDR1 is ENHRY, CDR2 SYGVKD, per germline. V was pared by 10 bases and J by 3 bases, with 8 bases of the junction left unmatched. CDR3 length: 13 residues.

A single count supports this clone. The V call is TRBV18, the J call TRBJ2-2; 8 nucleotides align to TRBD1. In germline, CDR1 is KGHSH, CDR2 LQKENI. CDR3 length: 15 residues. V was clipped by 0 bases and J by 6 bases; unmatched bases: 3. The CDR3 region has the DNA TGTGCCAGCTCACCACCTAACAGGGGGTCCGGGGAGCTGTTTTTT. It encodes CASSPPNRGSGELFF.

The J gene is TRBJ1-5, the V gene TRBV12-3 or TRBV12-4; D is possibly TRBD1 (5 bases). This CDR3 has 13 residues. V was pared by 1 base and J by 6 bases, with 7 bases between. DNA of the CDR3: TGTGCCAGCAGTTTAGGGAGGGGTCAGCCCCAGCATTTT. It specifies CASSLGRGQPQHF.

The chain joins TRBV24-1 to TRBJ1-4, with a tentative D call TRBD1 (6 bases). Germline CDR1 and CDR2: KGHDR and SFDVKD. V lost 2 bases to trimming and J lost 5 bases, with 11 bases between them. The CDR3 extends over 15 amino acids. The DNA for the CDR3 is TGTGCCACCAGTGATTCAACAGGGTTCAATGAAAAACTGTTTTTT. It is translated as CATSDSTGFNEKLFF.

The chain combines TRBV12-3 or TRBV12-4 with TRBJ2-5; D gene ambiguous. V lost 5 bases, J lost 3 bases, and 10 bases lay in between. This CDR3 is 13 amino acids long. The CDR3 DNA is TGTGCCAGCAGTCTAGGTCCCGAAGAGACCCAGTACTTC. Its translation: CASSLGPEETQYF.

This clone was seen only a few times. The chain employs TRBV9 and TRBJ1-1; D not certain. The CDR3 extends over 18 amino acids. Germline CDR1 SGDLS, CDR2 YYNGEE. V dropped 0 bases and J dropped 5 bases, with 23 bases sitting between them. The CDR3 loop is CASSVGEGARGVDTEAFF. The CDR3 DNA follows: TGTGCCAGCAGCGTAGGAGAGGGCGCCCGGGGAGTGGATACTGAAGCTTTCTTT.

This chain uses TRBV20-1 with TRBJ2-7, with a weak D call TRBD2 (6 bases). The CDR3 totals 14 residues. Looked up from germline, CDR1 is DFQATT and CDR2 is SNEGSKA (reference sequence). Trimming shortened V by 7 bases and J by 3 bases, and 19 bases separated the two germline ends. CDR3 DNA: TGCAGTGGTAGTCCTAGCGAAAGTCTCTACGAGCAGTACTTC. Its protein product is CSGSPSESLYEQYF.

The chain carries TRBV19 and TRBJ1-1; a weak D match, TRBD1 (6 bases). Germline V gene data show CDR1 as LNHDA and CDR2 as SQIVND (reference sequence). V was clipped by 7 bases and J by 0 bases, with 9 bases between them. The CDR3 has 13 amino acids. The CDR3 sequence is CASNRELNTEAFF. DNA of the CDR3: TGTGCCAGTAACAGGGAGTTGAACACTGAAGCTTTCTTT.

This clone was detected only once. The gene calls are TRBV5-1 and TRBJ1-6; D is unclear. V was shortened by 5 bases and J by 2 bases, with 14 bases between the two germline ends. The CDR3 has 16 amino acids. The germline gives CDR1 SGHRS, CDR2 YFSETQ. The CDR3 DNA reads TGCGCCAGCAGTAAAAGCGTAGGCACCTATAATTCACCCCTCCACTTT. It codes for CASSKSVGTYNSPLHF.

The rearrangement links TRBV3-1 (or the pseudogene TRBV3-2) to TRBJ2-3, with no clear D. V shed 4 bases and J shed 1 base, with 15 bases lying between them. The germline V gene encodes CDR1 LGHDT and CDR2 YNNKEL (reference sequence). The CDR3 consists of 16 residues. CDR3 nucleotide sequence: TGTGCCAGCAGCCCACTTTTCCTTGTTGGCACAGATACGCAGTATTTT. This sequence encodes CASSPLFLVGTDTQYF.